This T cell receptor beta chain was captured in a study of PD-1 blockade in classical Hodgkin lymphoma (dated by TCRdb to the early 2020s). Study-level background: Nivolumab dosing was 3 mg/kg intravenously every 2 weeks, continuing until either disease progression or unacceptable toxicity. A peripheral blood immune signature of response to PD-1 blockade in classical Hodgkin lymphoma was defined using TCR beta sequencing and CyTOF.

The time point label of this sample denotes: cycle 4 day 1 (C4D1), after around six weeks of nivolumab. Every trial patient had relapsed following autologous stem cell transplantation, and prior brentuximab vedotin exposure was what differed among cohorts A, B and C. The trial cohort comprised some 60 patients with relapsed/refractory classical Hodgkin lymphoma whose best overall responses were complete response, partial response or progressive disease. Trial patients were treated with single-agent nivolumab in the multi-cohort phase II CheckMate 205 trial. An independent review committee assessed best overall response by applying the 2007 International Working Group response criteria. PBMCs from the trial were collected at three points: immediately before nivolumab initiation (C1D1), and during therapy at cycle 2 day 1 and cycle 4 day 1. Peripheral blood was collected in 8 mL Vacutainer Cell Preparation Tubes, from which PBMCs were isolated by centrifugation and then cryopreserved.

CDR1 and CDR2 are read off the germline V gene as MNHNS and SASEGT. From its cysteine to its phenylalanine, the CDR3 spans 12 amino acids. Only CDR3 DNA is held: 36 bases, read in frame from base 1. Clipping removes 10 bases from V and 6 bases from J, with 8 as the unmatched junction base count. Concerning this clone: It has no known antigen specificity. No much larger clone exists at a distance of one base, and base qualities are not known.

On the study overall, not on this receptor specifically: Newly diagnosed patients were reported to have lower baseline TCR diversity than healthy donors, and relapsed/refractory patients were reported to have lower baseline TCR diversity still. Only a single clinical trial cohort was studied, and what caused the repertoire differences, possibly disease activity or prior therapy, remained undefined. Among trial patients, those achieving complete response had baseline diversity similar to that of newly diagnosed patients, while diversity was significantly lower in partial responders and progressors. Lower diversity was observed in patients in whom nivolumab was started less than 1 year after ASCT, and these patients were excluded from later analyses so that confounding by immune reconstitution would be avoided. By C4D1, a significant rise was seen in CD4+ TCR diversity but not in CD8+ TCR diversity (p=0.0027 vs p=0.16), and the rise was most apparent among complete responders (p=0.02).

Genomic DNA was extracted with the Qiagen DNeasy kit from unsorted PBMCs and from negatively selected CD4+ and CD8+ fractions. Amplification of TCR beta CDR3 regions was done by immunoSEQ multiplex PCR with primers that anneal to V and J segments. A synthetic immune receptor repertoire was used to minimize amplification bias, and any remaining bias was removed computationally after sequencing. In the original analysis: Repertoire diversity was quantified as the Shannon entropy index using custom Python scripts. Unsorted, CD4+ and CD8+ repertoires were analyzed separately, except in combined analyses where CD4+ and CD8+ sequences were merged in silico. A clone was considered expanded if an increase in frequency of at least 2-fold after treatment relative to C1D1 was found, and a pseudocount of 0.5 was applied to clones undetected at baseline. Singleton clones were defined as clones with 0 or 1 copy at C1D1, and non-singleton clones were defined as clones with 2 or more copies. Clones expanded in unsorted samples were labelled as CD4+, CD8+ or unknown by matching protein sequences in sorted samples from the same patient. Wilcoxon tests on paired samples were used to test changes in diversity from C1D1 to C4D1. In TCRdb, the immuneACCESS table is reduced to in-frame sequences with V and J assigned. These tables do not hold every clone; where another copy was compared, an unresolved V gene accounts for under half, and the others remain unexplained. The V and J calls and clone size are taken from that table; D and trimming were inferred from the DNA. This sample comprises about 93,000 clones, around four fifths of them detected only once. In total, the top ten clones hold over 7.5% of the sample.

This specimen was peripheral blood mononuclear cells (PBMCs), taken before the fourth cycle of nivolumab. The sequence came from a human donor with classical Hodgkin lymphoma. This chain is built from TRBV6-1 and TRBJ1-1; TRBD1 matches 7 bases in the middle. The nucleotide sequence is TGTGCCACTACAGGGGAGGTGTCTGAAGCTTTCTTT. Its protein reads: CATTGEVSEAFF.